This TCR beta chain was captured by sequencing in a study of T cell responses to AZD1222 COVID-19 vaccine. Study results and limitations: Just six people given AZD1222 tested seropositive at baseline. Vaccine-related CD4 TCRs covered spike, predominating at 160-218 and 743-854. Compared with day 0, the breadth and depth of the Spike-specific TCR repertoire rose significantly after two doses of AZD1222.

Comment on this clone: Its antigen remains unidentified.

The ends were cut back, 0 bases at V and 0 bases at J, with 6 bases in the middle. Germline V gives CDR1 LGHNA, CDR2 YSLEER. The CDR3 spans 15 residues. Some clones are missing from TCRdb's copy, which holds only in-frame ones; the method was immunoSEQ multiplex PCR. Of fewer than 150,000 clones detected, roughly nine tenths appear once; the ten largest clones hold 1.5% to 2%. Material: peripheral blood, obtained 28 days after the second AZD1222 dose. V usage is TRBV4-3 and J usage is TRBJ2-1; D ambiguous. The sequence came from an adult who received the AZD1222 COVID-19 vaccine. Here the CDR3 reads CASSQDRTSYNEQFF. The DNA of the CDR3 is TGCGCCAGCAGCCAAGATCGGACCTCCTACAATGAGCAGTTCTTC.